The rows below give T cell receptor beta chains drawn from one sample of a study of CD8+ T cells in alopecia areata. Clones were read by immunoSEQ multiplex PCR, and TCRdb kept only the in-frame ones, dropping some. The data hold 150,000 to 200,000 clones, with roughly 53% observed a single time. The sequencing used CD8+ T cells sorted from blood, collected at week 24, from a patient treated with tofacitinib. The receptors shown here come from a human donor with alopecia areata. Each CDR3 is given with its conserved first and last residue. The order of the fields is J gene, D gene, V gene, clone size, CDR3 DNA, CDR3 protein. The D gene is left open where the match is weak. Part of the rows lack a size; the others show once, few, many or a class for expanded clones.

>TRBJ1-1|-|TRBV12-5|-
TGTGCTAGTGGTTTCGGGGCTGTGATCACTGAAGCTTTCTTT
CASGFGAVITEAFF
>TRBJ2-2|-|TRBV12-5|-
TGTGCTAGTGGTTTGAACACACCTAGTGTCGGGGAGCTGTTTTTT
CASGLNTPSVGELFF
>TRBJ2-1|TRBD2|TRBV29-1|-
TGCAGCGTTGAAGATGGGACTAGCGCCGACAATGAGCAGTTCTTC
CSVEDGTSADNEQFF
>TRBJ2-3|TRBD2|TRBV29-1|-
TGCAGCGTTGCCGGGACTAGCGGGGGTCAACAGCTGAGCACAGATACGCAGTATTTT
CSVAGTSGGQQLSTDTQYF
>TRBJ2-7|TRBD2|TRBV5-1|-
TGCGCCAGCAGCTTGGAGCGGGGGGTTACCTACGAGCAGTACTTC
CASSLERGVTYEQYF
>TRBJ2-3|TRBD2|TRBV9|-
TGTGCCAGTGACCGACTAGCGGGGCCCCTAGGCACAGATACGCAGTATTTT
CASDRLAGPLGTDTQYF
>TRBJ2-7|-|TRBV7-2|few
TGTGCCAGCAGCTTACGCTCCACAGGGTTCTACGAGCAGTACTTC
CASSLRSTGFYEQYF
>TRBJ2-5|TRBD1|TRBV12-5|-
TGTGCTAGTGGTACCTCGGACAGGGGAGAGACCCAGTACTTC
CASGTSDRGETQYF
>TRBJ2-1|-|TRBV7-8|once
TGTGCCAGCAGCCCACCCGGGACTTTGGTAGAGATCTACAATGAGCAGTTCTTC
CASSPPGTLVEIYNEQFF
>TRBJ2-7|-|TRBV27|-
TGTGCCAGCAGTCCCCTCCGACGGGACGAGCAGTACTTC
CASSPLRRDEQYF
>TRBJ2-1|-|TRBV7-6|-
TGTGCCAGCAGCTTAGACAGGGGGGGGGAGCAGTTCTTC
CASSLDRGGEQFF
>TRBJ1-1|-|TRBV12-5|few
TGTGCTAGTGGGTATCAGGGGAACACTGAAGCTTTCTTT
CASGYQGNTEAFF
>TRBJ2-1|-|TRBV9|-
TGTGCCAGCAGCGTAGGCAAAGGGGATAGGTTTTACAATGAGCAGTTCTTC
CASSVGKGDRFYNEQFF
>TRBJ2-1|-|TRBV12-5|few
TGTGCTAGTGGTTCGCCGGGCCTCAGGGAGCAGTTCTTC
CASGSPGLREQFF
>TRBJ1-1|-|TRBV7-2|-
TGTGCCAGCAGCTATTTCGGGGGGAGGGATGCAGCTTTCTTT
CASSYFGGRDAAFF
>TRBJ2-5|TRBD2|TRBV7-8|-
TGTGCCAGCAGCTTAGCGAGCGGGGGGGCTGGGGAGACCCAGTACTTC
CASSLASGGAGETQYF
>TRBJ1-3|-|TRBV5-1|-
TGCGCCAGCAGCTTGCGGGTCTCGGGAAACACCATATATTTT
CASSLRVSGNTIYF
>TRBJ1-1|-|TRBV25-1|-
TGTGCCAGCACCCCGGGCCCGAACACTGAAGCTTTCTTT
CASTPGPNTEAFF
>TRBJ1-1|-|TRBV30|-
TGTGCCTGGAGTGTATCGGGTCGACGGGGTTTCTTT
CAWSVSGRRGFF
>TRBJ2-6|-|TRBV19|-
TGTGCCAGTAGAACAGGTCACCGATTATCTGGGGCCAACGTCCTGACTTTC
CASRTGHRLSGANVLTF
>TRBJ2-7|-|TRBV2|-
TGTGCCAGCAGTGAGGAACTACTTTACGAGCAGTACTTC
CASSEELLYEQYF
>TRBJ1-2|-|TRBV5-6|-
TGTGCCAGCAGACTCGGGGCAGGGGATTATGGCTACACCTTC
CASRLGAGDYGYTF
>TRBJ1-1|TRBD1|TRBV30|-
TGTGCCTGGAACCGGGACAGTATGAACACTGAAGCTTTCTTT
CAWNRDSMNTEAFF
>TRBJ1-2|TRBD1|TRBV27|medium-sized
TGTGCCAGCAGTTCGAAAAATACCGGGACAGGGAATGGCTACACCTTC
CASSSKNTGTGNGYTF
>TRBJ2-2|-|TRBV9|many
TGTGCCAGCAGCGTCGGGAGTCCCGGGGAGCTGTTTTTT
CASSVGSPGELFF
>TRBJ2-3|-|TRBV4-3|few
TGCGCCAGCAGCCAAGACCTAGATACGCAGTATTTT
CASSQDLDTQYF
>TRBJ1-1|-|TRBV30|-
TGTGCCTGGAGTGGCACGCGAGGCCGGACTGAAGCTTTCTTT
CAWSGTRGRTEAFF
>TRBJ1-1|-|TRBV30|-
TGTGCCTGGAGTGTAGGGGGAGGTTCTGAAGCTTTCTTT
CAWSVGGGSEAFF
>TRBJ2-3|-|TRBV6-1|-
TGTGCCAGCAGTGAGAAAACAGAGCATTCTCGCACAGATACGCAGTATTTT
CASSEKTEHSRTDTQYF
>TRBJ2-1|TRBD2|TRBV29-1|-
TGCAGCGCTGGCCTAGCGGGGCTCTACAATGAGCAGTTCTTC
CSAGLAGLYNEQFF
>TRBJ2-7|-|TRBV30|few
TGTGCCTGGAGTGAAGGGGCGCGGTCCGAGCAGTACTTC
CAWSEGARSEQYF
>TRBJ1-6|TRBD1|TRBV6-5|-
TGTGCCAGCAGTTACGGGACAGGGACTAATTCACCCCTCCACTTT
CASSYGTGTNSPLHF
>TRBJ1-4|-|TRBV2|-
TGTGCCAGCAGGTCCGGGGTTGAAAAACTGTTTTTT
CASRSGVEKLFF
>TRBJ1-1|-|TRBV10-3|-
TGTGCCATCAGTGACGGGGGCGTGAACACTGAAGCTTTCTTT
CAISDGGVNTEAFF
>TRBJ2-7|-|TRBV7-6|-
TGTGCCAGCAGCAAGGATCCGGGACTTCTCTACGAGCAGTACTTC
CASSKDPGLLYEQYF
>TRBJ1-4|-|TRBV5-1|few
TGCGCCAGCAGCTTGGACTCAGCAAGGGAAAAACTGTTTTTT
CASSLDSAREKLFF
>TRBJ2-7|TRBD2|TRBV29-1|-
TGCAGCGTTGTAGCGGGGGGCGAGCAGTACTTC
CSVVAGGEQYF
>TRBJ2-5|-|TRBV2|-
TGTGCCAGCAGTATTAGGCAGGGAGAGACCCAGTACTTC
CASSIRQGETQYF
>TRBJ2-3|TRBD2|TRBV7-9|-
TGTGCCAGCAGCCCGGTAGCGGGGAGCACAGATACGCAGTATTTT
CASSPVAGSTDTQYF
>TRBJ2-3|TRBD2|TRBV7-3|-
TGTGCCAGCAGCATAAGCGGGGGGAGCACAGATACGCAGTATTTT
CASSISGGSTDTQYF
>TRBJ1-2|-|TRBV10-3|few
TGTGCCATCCTCATTGAGGACAGTACTAACTATGGCTACACCTTC
CAILIEDSTNYGYTF
>TRBJ2-3|TRBD1|TRBV14|-
TGTGCCAGCAGCCAAGCATGGGGACAGGGGGCGACAGATACGCAGTATTTT
CASSQAWGQGATDTQYF
>TRBJ2-1|-|TRBV14|-
TGTGCCAGCAGCCAAAGCAGGGCGACCTACAATGAGCAGTTCTTC
CASSQSRATYNEQFF
>TRBJ2-7|TRBD1|TRBV13|-
TGTGCCAGCAGCAAAGAATCAACAGGGGGCTACGAGCAGTACTTC
CASSKESTGGYEQYF
>TRBJ1-1|-|TRBV30|-
TGTGCCTGGAGTGTACTCGTCCGGGGTGAAGCTTTCTTT
CAWSVLVRGEAFF